The rows below give T cell receptor beta chains drawn from one sample of a study of human T cells and chemical hapten exposure. MiXCR was run by TCRdb on the RACE reads, yielding one entry per CDR3 protein. In the table there are more than 80,000 distinct CDR3 sequences, 10% to 12% of which are singletons. The sample was whole blood, taken in connection with sensitization to the hapten diphenylcyclopropenone (DPC). Receptors originate from a woman between 55 and 75 years old with alopecia areata. Some clones in this sample may be carry-over from other donors' samples. The CDR3 runs from the conserved cysteine through the conserved F or W. Each record gives: clone size, J gene, D gene, V gene, CDR3 DNA, CDR3 protein. D genes are given only for firm matches. Expanded clones get a size class; other rows say once, few or many, or leave the size out.

clone_size: many; j_call: TRBJ1-5; d_call: TRBD1; v_call: TRBV18; cdr3_nt: TGTGCCAGCTCACCACAGGGACAGGGGACGTATAGCAATCAGCCCCAGCATTTT; cdr3_aa: CASSPQGQGTYSNQPQHF
clone_size: many; j_call: TRBJ1-5; d_call: .; v_call: TRBV7-2; cdr3_nt: TGTGCCAGCAGCTTAGGTCCTCTGGGTCTGGAGCCCCAGCATTTT; cdr3_aa: CASSLGPLGLEPQHF
clone_size: many; j_call: TRBJ2-3; d_call: .; v_call: TRBV6-1; cdr3_nt: TGTGCCAGCAGTGAAAGTGCAGGGTGGGGCACAGATACGCAGTATTTT; cdr3_aa: CASSESAGWGTDTQYF
clone_size: many; j_call: TRBJ2-1; d_call: TRBD2; v_call: TRBV11-2; cdr3_nt: TGTGCCAGCAGCTCCCAGCGGGGTCTCTACAATGAGCAGTTCTTC; cdr3_aa: CASSSQRGLYNEQFF
clone_size: many; j_call: TRBJ1-1; d_call: TRBD1; v_call: TRBV4-1; cdr3_nt: TGCGCCAGCAGGGGACAGCTAAAGAACACTGAAGCTTTCTTT; cdr3_aa: CASRGQLKNTEAFF
clone_size: few; j_call: TRBJ2-2; d_call: TRBD2; v_call: TRBV7-9; cdr3_nt: TGTGCCAGCAGCTGGCGGGGGTCGAACACCGGGGAGCTGTTTTTT; cdr3_aa: CASSWRGSNTGELFF
clone_size: many; j_call: TRBJ1-1; d_call: .; v_call: TRBV5-1; cdr3_nt: TGCGCCAGCAGCTTGGAGTTAACTCCCAACACTGAAGCTTTCTTT; cdr3_aa: CASSLELTPNTEAFF
clone_size: many; j_call: TRBJ2-1; d_call: .; v_call: TRBV7-6; cdr3_nt: TGTGCCAGCAGCCCGGAACAGGCTCGCTCCTACAATGAGCAGTTCTTC; cdr3_aa: CASSPEQARSYNEQFF
clone_size: few; j_call: TRBJ2-1; d_call: .; v_call: TRBV18; cdr3_nt: TGTGCCAGCTCACCACCCCACAGTAGTGAGTTCAGTGAGCAGTTCTTC; cdr3_aa: CASSPPHSSEFSEQFF
clone_size: .; j_call: TRBJ1-4; d_call: .; v_call: TRBV7-9; cdr3_nt: TGTGCCAGCAGCTCCTACGGACAGAGACTTAATGAAAAACTGTTTTTT; cdr3_aa: CASSSYGQRLNEKLFF
clone_size: many; j_call: TRBJ1-1; d_call: TRBD1; v_call: TRBV27; cdr3_nt: TGTGCCAGCAGTTACTTACAGGGGGCAGAAACTGAAGCTTTCTTT; cdr3_aa: CASSYLQGAETEAFF
clone_size: .; j_call: TRBJ2-1; d_call: .; v_call: TRBV20-1; cdr3_nt: TGCAGTGCTAGAGGACGGGTGGGTGAGCAGTTCTTC; cdr3_aa: CSARGRVGEQFF
clone_size: many; j_call: TRBJ1-2; d_call: .; v_call: TRBV30; cdr3_nt: TGTGCCTGGAGTGTGGGACCTCCCCCATCTGGCTTC; cdr3_aa: CAWSVGPPPSGF
clone_size: many; j_call: TRBJ2-4; d_call: .; v_call: TRBV19; cdr3_nt: TGTGCCAGTCAAGACCCAGGACGGGAAAACATTCAGTACTTC; cdr3_aa: CASQDPGRENIQYF
clone_size: few; j_call: TRBJ2-7; d_call: TRBD2; v_call: TRBV20-1; cdr3_nt: TGCAGTGCTAGTGTTCGCGGGGGGGGACCCTACGAGCAGTACTTC; cdr3_aa: CSASVRGGGPYEQYF
clone_size: .; j_call: TRBJ2-3; d_call: TRBD2; v_call: TRBV6-5; cdr3_nt: TGTGCCAGCAGTTACGGGGCTAGCGGGGGTCCGGGTACGCAGTATTTT; cdr3_aa: CASSYGASGGPGTQYF
clone_size: many; j_call: TRBJ2-5; d_call: .; v_call: TRBV12-3/TRBV12-4; cdr3_nt: TGTGCCAGCAGTTTAGGGCAGGAACAAGAGACCCAGTACTTC; cdr3_aa: CASSLGQEQETQYF
clone_size: .; j_call: TRBJ2-2; d_call: .; v_call: TRBV29-1; cdr3_nt: TGCAGCGTTGAGCCTGGAACCGGGGAGCTGTTTTTT; cdr3_aa: CSVEPGTGELFF
clone_size: many; j_call: TRBJ2-2; d_call: .; v_call: TRBV10-3; cdr3_nt: TGTGCCATCACGGGGGCTCGGGACACCGGGGAGCTGTTTTTT; cdr3_aa: CAITGARDTGELFF
clone_size: .; j_call: TRBJ2-1; d_call: TRBD1; v_call: TRBV9; cdr3_nt: TGTGCCAGCAGCGTGGGGACAGGTAATGAGCAGTTCTTC; cdr3_aa: CASSVGTGNEQFF
clone_size: many; j_call: TRBJ2-2; d_call: .; v_call: TRBV5-1; cdr3_nt: TGCGCCAGCAGCTTGGAAAGTAGCGGGAACACCGGGGAGCTGTTTTTT; cdr3_aa: CASSLESSGNTGELFF
clone_size: many; j_call: TRBJ1-2; d_call: TRBD1; v_call: TRBV29-1; cdr3_nt: TGCAGCGTTTGGGACAGCCTCTATGGCTACACCTTC; cdr3_aa: CSVWDSLYGYTF
clone_size: many; j_call: TRBJ1-5; d_call: .; v_call: TRBV7-3; cdr3_nt: TGTGCCAGCAGCTTAACAAGCAATCAGCCCCAGCATTTT; cdr3_aa: CASSLTSNQPQHF
clone_size: .; j_call: TRBJ2-3; d_call: TRBD1; v_call: TRBV5-4; cdr3_nt: TGTGCCAGCAGCTACTCGGGACAGGGCACAGATACGCAGTATTTT; cdr3_aa: CASSYSGQGTDTQYF
clone_size: .; j_call: TRBJ2-7; d_call: .; v_call: TRBV7-6; cdr3_nt: TGTGCCAGCAGCTTAGGGAGCGACCCGATCTACGAGCAGTACTTC; cdr3_aa: CASSLGSDPIYEQYF
clone_size: many; j_call: TRBJ2-3; d_call: .; v_call: TRBV9; cdr3_nt: TGTGCCAGCAGCGTAGATCGGGTTCTCCAAGATACGCAGTATTTT; cdr3_aa: CASSVDRVLQDTQYF
clone_size: .; j_call: TRBJ1-1; d_call: .; v_call: TRBV18; cdr3_nt: TGTGCCAGCTCCGGCGGGCGTGGGGACACTGAAGCTTTCTTT; cdr3_aa: CASSGGRGDTEAFF
clone_size: .; j_call: TRBJ1-1; d_call: .; v_call: TRBV7-9; cdr3_nt: TGTGCCAGCAGCCCAGGACACGAGAACACTGAAGCTTTCTTT; cdr3_aa: CASSPGHENTEAFF
clone_size: many; j_call: TRBJ1-1; d_call: .; v_call: TRBV30; cdr3_nt: TGTGCCTGGAGTGTAGATAGGGCGAGGACTGAAGCTTTCTTT; cdr3_aa: CAWSVDRARTEAFF
clone_size: .; j_call: TRBJ1-2; d_call: .; v_call: TRBV20-1; cdr3_nt: TGCAGTGCTGCAAACAGGGTAAACTATGGCTACACCTTC; cdr3_aa: CSAANRVNYGYTF
clone_size: many; j_call: TRBJ1-5; d_call: .; v_call: TRBV3-1; cdr3_nt: TGTGCCAGCAGCCAAGCAGGGTCCAATCAGCCCCAGCATTTT; cdr3_aa: CASSQAGSNQPQHF
clone_size: few; j_call: TRBJ2-7; d_call: .; v_call: TRBV27; cdr3_nt: TGTGCCAGCAGTCCCTTTCAGGGAAGGCCTACCTACGAGCAGTACTTC; cdr3_aa: CASSPFQGRPTYEQYF
clone_size: many; j_call: TRBJ1-4; d_call: .; v_call: TRBV3-1; cdr3_nt: TGTGCCAGCAGCTTTGGACAGACTAATGAAAAACTGTTTTTT; cdr3_aa: CASSFGQTNEKLFF
clone_size: many; j_call: TRBJ1-5; d_call: .; v_call: TRBV4-2; cdr3_nt: TGTGCCAGCAGCTACACAGGTCAGCCCCAGCATTTT; cdr3_aa: CASSYTGQPQHF
clone_size: few; j_call: TRBJ2-7; d_call: TRBD2; v_call: TRBV20-1; cdr3_nt: TGCAGTGCCCGACGAGCGGGGGGGTCCTACGAGCAGTACTTC; cdr3_aa: CSARRAGGSYEQYF
clone_size: few; j_call: TRBJ2-3; d_call: TRBD1; v_call: TRBV29-1; cdr3_nt: TGCAGCGTGGGAACCCGGGACAGGGGCACAGATACGCAGTATTTT; cdr3_aa: CSVGTRDRGTDTQYF
clone_size: many; j_call: TRBJ2-1; d_call: TRBD2; v_call: TRBV3-1; cdr3_nt: TGTGCCAGCAGCCAAGGGAGCGGGGGGTCCTACAATGAGCAGTTCTTC; cdr3_aa: CASSQGSGGSYNEQFF
clone_size: few; j_call: TRBJ1-5; d_call: TRBD1; v_call: TRBV7-9; cdr3_nt: TGTGCCAGCAGCGGGGGGACAGGGGCTTCTTATCAGCCCCAGCATTTT; cdr3_aa: CASSGGTGASYQPQHF
clone_size: .; j_call: TRBJ2-3; d_call: TRBD2; v_call: TRBV6-2/TRBV6-3; cdr3_nt: TGTGCCAGCAGAACGATCCGCGGGGGGGACACAGATACGCAGTATTTT; cdr3_aa: CASRTIRGGDTDTQYF
clone_size: .; j_call: TRBJ2-4; d_call: .; v_call: TRBV13; cdr3_nt: TGTGCCAGCAGCTTAGGTAGTACAGGTCTAGCCAAAAACATTCAGTACTTC; cdr3_aa: CASSLGSTGLAKNIQYF
clone_size: .; j_call: TRBJ2-1; d_call: TRBD1; v_call: TRBV5-1; cdr3_nt: TGCGCCAGCAGTTACGGACAGGGCGGTGAGCAGTTCTTC; cdr3_aa: CASSYGQGGEQFF
clone_size: few; j_call: TRBJ2-2; d_call: .; v_call: TRBV7-3; cdr3_nt: TGTGCCAGCAGCTTCCAGGGTAGTAACACCTGGGAGCTGTTTTTT; cdr3_aa: CASSFQGSNTWELFF
clone_size: many; j_call: TRBJ1-5; d_call: .; v_call: TRBV15; cdr3_nt: TGTGCCACCAGCAGACCAACAGGGTTCAATCAGCCCCAGCATTTT; cdr3_aa: CATSRPTGFNQPQHF
clone_size: many; j_call: TRBJ1-2; d_call: TRBD1; v_call: TRBV12-3/TRBV12-4; cdr3_nt: TGTGCCAGCAGTAGGACAGGGGTAGACTATGGCTACACCTTC; cdr3_aa: CASSRTGVDYGYTF
clone_size: few; j_call: TRBJ1-5; d_call: .; v_call: TRBV6-5; cdr3_nt: TGTGCCACCGGGACAAGTAATCAGCCCCAGCATTTT; cdr3_aa: CATGTSNQPQHF
clone_size: many; j_call: TRBJ2-5; d_call: .; v_call: TRBV7-6; cdr3_nt: TGTGCCAGCAGCTCCAGATTGGGGGGAATCCAAGAGACCCAGTACTTC; cdr3_aa: CASSSRLGGIQETQYF
clone_size: .; j_call: TRBJ2-7; d_call: TRBD1; v_call: TRBV10-3; cdr3_nt: TGTGCCCTCAGCCGAGGGACAGCGACCTACGAGCAGTACTTC; cdr3_aa: CALSRGTATYEQYF
clone_size: many; j_call: TRBJ2-3; d_call: .; v_call: TRBV5-1; cdr3_nt: TGCGCCAGCAGCTTGCAATTCGAAGATACGCAGTATTTT; cdr3_aa: CASSLQFEDTQYF
clone_size: many; j_call: TRBJ1-2; d_call: .; v_call: TRBV29-1; cdr3_nt: TGCAGCGTGGGCCCCGGAAACTATGGCTACACCTTC; cdr3_aa: CSVGPGNYGYTF
clone_size: many; j_call: TRBJ2-5; d_call: .; v_call: TRBV6-6; cdr3_nt: TGTGCCAGCAGTTACCCCCAGGGGGGCTGGGAAGAGACCCAGTACTTC; cdr3_aa: CASSYPQGGWEETQYF
clone_size: many; j_call: TRBJ2-3; d_call: TRBD2; v_call: TRBV18; cdr3_nt: TGTGCCAGCTCAAGAACTAGCGGGGGGAACACAGATACGCAGTATTTT; cdr3_aa: CASSRTSGGNTDTQYF
clone_size: few; j_call: TRBJ1-5; d_call: .; v_call: TRBV29-1; cdr3_nt: TGCAGCGTTGTGGGGGATGCGTATCAGCCCCAGCATTTT; cdr3_aa: CSVVGDAYQPQHF
clone_size: .; j_call: TRBJ2-3; d_call: .; v_call: TRBV27; cdr3_nt: TGTGCCAGCAGTTTTATGTCAACAGATACGCAGTATTTT; cdr3_aa: CASSFMSTDTQYF